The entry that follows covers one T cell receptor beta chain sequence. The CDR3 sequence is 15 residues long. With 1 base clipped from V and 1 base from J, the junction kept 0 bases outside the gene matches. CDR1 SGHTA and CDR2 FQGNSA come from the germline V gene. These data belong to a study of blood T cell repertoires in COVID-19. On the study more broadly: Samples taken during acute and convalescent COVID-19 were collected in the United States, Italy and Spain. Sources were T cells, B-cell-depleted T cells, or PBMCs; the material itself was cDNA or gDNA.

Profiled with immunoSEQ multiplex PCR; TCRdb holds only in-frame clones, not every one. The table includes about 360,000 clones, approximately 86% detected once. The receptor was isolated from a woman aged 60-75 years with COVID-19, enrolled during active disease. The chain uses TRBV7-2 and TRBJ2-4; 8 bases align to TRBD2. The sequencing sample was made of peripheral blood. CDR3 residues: CASSLGTSAKNIQYF. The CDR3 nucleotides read TGTGCCAGCAGCTTAGGGACTAGCGCCAAAAACATTCAGTACTTC.